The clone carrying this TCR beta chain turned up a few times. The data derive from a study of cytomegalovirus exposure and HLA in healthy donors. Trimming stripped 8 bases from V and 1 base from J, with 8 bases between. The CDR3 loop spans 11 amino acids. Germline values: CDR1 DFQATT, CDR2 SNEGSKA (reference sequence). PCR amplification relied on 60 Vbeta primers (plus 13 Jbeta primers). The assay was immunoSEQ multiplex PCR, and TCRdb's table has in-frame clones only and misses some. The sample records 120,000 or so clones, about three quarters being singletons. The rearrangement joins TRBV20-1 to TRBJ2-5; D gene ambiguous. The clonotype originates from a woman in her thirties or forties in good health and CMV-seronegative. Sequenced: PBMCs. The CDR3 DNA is TGCAGTTACTTCACCCAAGAGACCCAGTACTTC. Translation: CSYFTQETQYF.